The 18 T cell receptor beta chains below come from one sample, sequenced in a study of graft-versus-host responses after intestinal transplantation. Clones were sequenced by immunoSEQ multiplex PCR, and TCRdb holds only the in-frame ones, with some missing. Among just over 40,000 clones listed, 85% to 95% were seen once. Which antigens these TCRs recognize remains unknown. Material: unstimulated CD8+ T cells sorted from spleen or lymph node cells, obtained before transplant. These receptor sequences come from a human donor who was the organ donor for an intestinal transplant.

The chain has TRBV27 and TRBJ1-5; D gene ambiguous. V was shortened by 4 bases and J by 6 bases, with 13 bases between the two germline ends. From germline, CDR1 is MNHEY and CDR2 SMNVEV (reference sequence). The CDR3 is 14 residues long. CDR3 loop: CASSWNRDGQPQHF. CDR3 bases: TGTGCCAGCAGTTGGAACCGCGACGGTCAGCCCCAGCATTTT.

The chain recombines TRBV10-3 with TRBJ2-5; TRBD2 matches at 13 bases. The CDR3 runs to 18 residues. Per germline, CDR1 ENHRY and CDR2 SYGVKD. V lost 0 bases and J lost 1; bases outside the gene matches: 5. In DNA, the CDR3 is TGTGCCATCAGTGAGTCGGGGACTAGCGGGGAAATCCAAGAGACCCAGTACTTC. Its translation: CAISESGTSGEIQETQYF.

This chain joins TRBV19 and TRBJ2-1; no clear D gene. Looked up from germline, CDR1 is LNHDA and CDR2 is SQIVND (reference sequence). V was shortened by 0 bases and J by 2 bases, with 14 bases between the two germline ends. The CDR3 spans 17 residues. The CDR3 sequence: CASSIDLTFTPYNEQFF. The CDR3, as DNA: TGTGCCAGTAGTATAGATCTGACTTTCACCCCCTACAATGAGCAGTTCTTC.

V gene TRBV2 combines with J gene TRBJ2-7, with unresolved D. With 0 bases removed from V and 4 bases from J, the gap between germline ends came to 10 bases. CDR3 length: 14 amino acids. Germline V gene data show CDR1 as SNHLY and CDR2 as FYNNEI. The CDR3 region is CASSEALLEYEQYF. The CDR3 DNA reads TGTGCCAGCAGTGAAGCGCTTCTTGAGTACGAGCAGTACTTC.

This clone was seen a single time. The gene calls are TRBV4-3 and TRBJ2-6; D unresolved. There are 20 residues in the CDR3. Germline CDR1 and CDR2: LGHNA and YSLEER. The V end lost 1 base, the J end lost 0 bases, and 19 bases lay between the germline ends. This CDR3 is CASSQVFYFKPASGANVLTF. CDR3 nucleotide sequence: TGCGCCAGCAGCCAAGTGTTTTACTTCAAACCAGCCTCTGGGGCCAACGTCCTGACTTTC.

This chain uses TRBV5-4 with TRBJ1-2; possible D gene TRBD1, 6 bases. The V gene lost 6 bases and the J gene lost 3 bases, with 18 bases spanning the gap. From germline, CDR1 is SGHNT and CDR2 YYREEE (reference sequence). The CDR3 is 15 residues long. The CDR3 region is CASTHATGGHYGYTF. The CDR3 DNA reads as TGTGCCAGCACCCACGCGACAGGTGGGCACTATGGCTACACCTTC.

This chain uses TRBV2 with TRBJ2-2, with TRBD2 as a possible D gene (5 bases). The length of the CDR3 is 13 residues. Germline V gene sequence: CDR1 SNHLY, CDR2 FYNNEI. Trimming took off 6 bases at V and 6 bases at J, with 11 bases between the two ends. In DNA form, the CDR3 reads TGTGCCAGCAGCGGGTTCGGGGCCGGGGAGCTGTTTTTT. Encoded protein: CASSGFGAGELFF.

This chain joins TRBV29-1 and TRBJ1-2, with 11 nucleotides matching TRBD1. The CDR3 is 14 residues long. Trimming cost V 4 bases and J 3 bases; bases outside gene matches: 4. Per germline, CDR1 SQVTM and CDR2 ANQGSEA. CDR3 DNA: TGCAGCGTTGTTGGACAGGGGGCTGACTATGGCTACACCTTC. This codes for CSVVGQGADYGYTF.

The V call is TRBV7-9, the J call TRBJ1-1, with D tentatively TRBD1 (5 bases). The CDR3 contains 17 residues. Germline CDR1 is SEHNR and CDR2 is FQNEAQ (reference sequence). The V and J ends lost 5 bases and 5 bases respectively, with 24 bases between them. CDR3 DNA: TGTGCCAGCAGCGGTAGGCTCACCTTGGGGGGTGGAACTGAAGCTTTCTTT. Amino acids: CASSGRLTLGGGTEAFF.

This clone appeared once. The V and J genes are TRBV27 and TRBJ2-5, with 11 bases that match TRBD2. The CDR3 covers 15 residues. Germline values: CDR1 MNHEY, CDR2 SMNVEV (reference sequence). Trimming took 3 bases from V and 0 from J; bases not matched to a gene: 0. The CDR3 nucleotides are TGTGCCAGCAGTTTTAGCGGGGGGGACCAAGAGACCCAGTACTTC. Translating gives CASSFSGGDQETQYF.

The CDR3 is CSVVGDPANEQFF. Written as DNA, the CDR3 is TGCAGCGTTGTCGGGGATCCTGCCAATGAGCAGTTCTTC. The chain employs TRBV29-1 and TRBJ2-1; a possible D gene is TRBD2 (5 bases). In germline, CDR1 is SQVTM, CDR2 ANQGSEA. The CDR3 is made up of 13 amino acids. Between the trimmed V and J ends, which lost 4 bases and 6 bases, there was a span of 13 bases.

This chain uses TRBV5-4 with TRBJ1-2; TRBD1 matches at 7 bases. There are 15 residues in the CDR3. Germline trimming cut 4 bases from V and 4 bases from J; bases unmatched to any gene: 10. Germline V CDR1 and CDR2: SGHNT, YYREEE (reference sequence). This chain's CDR3 is CASSHWNQGGYGYTF. In DNA form, the CDR3 reads TGTGCCAGCAGCCATTGGAACCAGGGGGGCTATGGCTACACCTTC.

This chain uses TRBV19 with TRBJ2-7; D perhaps matches TRBD2 (6 bases). CDR1 is LNHDA and CDR2 is SQIVND in the germline V gene (reference sequence). The CDR3 totals 15 residues. Trimming stripped 2 bases from V and 2 bases from J, with 13 bases between. The CDR3 DNA reads as TGTGCCAGTAGTATACCCAGGGCGGGGACCTACGAGCAGTACTTC. Protein: CASSIPRAGTYEQYF.

This clone appeared a single time. The chain uses TRBV7-2 and TRBJ2-1; no clear D. The germline V gene has CDR1 SGHTA and CDR2 FQGNSA. This CDR3 contains 12 residues. Deletions cut 3 bases from V and 7 bases from J, with 7 bases between. The CDR3 DNA follows: TGTGCCAGCAGCTTGGGGTTGAATGAGCAGTTCTTC. Protein product: CASSLGLNEQFF.

This rearrangement joins TRBV9 to TRBJ2-1; D gene unclear. Trimming removed 3 bases from V and 8 bases from J, with 15 bases in between. CDR1 and CDR2 (germline): SGDLS, YYNGEE. The CDR3 has 14 amino acids. CDR3 sequence (DNA): TGTGCCAGCAGCGCAGGATGGTCACGAGATGAGCAGTTCTTC. Protein product: CASSAGWSRDEQFF.

The chain links TRBV15 to TRBJ2-3; 7 bases agree with TRBD1. The CDR3 consists of 15 residues. The V gene end was trimmed by 2 bases and the J gene end by 6 bases; junction bases not matched to a gene: 8. CDR1 is LNHNV, CDR2 YYDKDF, per germline (reference sequence). This CDR3 reads CATSRPTGATDTQYF. CDR3 nucleotide sequence: TGTGCCACCAGCAGACCTACAGGGGCGACTGATACGCAGTATTTT.

V is TRBV9 and J is TRBJ2-5, with 10 bases aligning to TRBD1. Germline-derived CDR1 and CDR2 are SGDLS and YYNGEE. V lost 4 bases, J lost 5 bases, and 8 bases stayed unmatched. This CDR3 spans 15 amino acids. CDR3 protein: CASSSTGGGFETQYF. For the CDR3, the DNA is TGTGCCAGCAGCTCGACAGGGGGCGGATTCGAGACCCAGTACTTC.

This clone has more than one count but fewer than ten. The chain links TRBV25-1 to TRBJ1-1; no reliable D call. Germline CDR1 and CDR2: MGHDK and SYGVNS. V lost 6 bases and J 2 bases, leaving 7 bases between the germline ends. The CDR3 has 12 residues. The CDR3 loop is CASRSGNTEAFF. CDR3 DNA sequence: TGTGCCAGCAGATCCGGAAACACTGAAGCTTTCTTT.